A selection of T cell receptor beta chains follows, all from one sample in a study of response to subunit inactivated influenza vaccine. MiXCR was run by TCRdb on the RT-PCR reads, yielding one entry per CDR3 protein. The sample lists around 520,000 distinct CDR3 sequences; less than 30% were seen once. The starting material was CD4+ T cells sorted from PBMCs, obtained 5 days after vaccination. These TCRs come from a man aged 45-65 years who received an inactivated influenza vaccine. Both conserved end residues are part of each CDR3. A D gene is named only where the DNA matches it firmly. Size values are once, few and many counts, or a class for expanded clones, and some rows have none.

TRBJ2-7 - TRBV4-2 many TGTGCCAGCAGCCAAAGCCAAGGTCAGAACTACGAGCAGTACTTC CASSQSQGQNYEQYF
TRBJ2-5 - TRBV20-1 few TGCAGTGCTAGAGATCGGAAGACCCAGTACTTC CSARDRKTQYF
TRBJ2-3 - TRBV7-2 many TGTGCCAGCAGTTTAGATCTGGGGACGCAGTATTTT CASSLDLGTQYF
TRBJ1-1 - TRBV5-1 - TGCGCCAGCAGATCTGACAGTGCATACACTGAAGCTTTCTTT CASRSDSAYTEAFF
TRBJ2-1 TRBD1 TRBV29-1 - TGCAGCGTGGCGGGACAGGGGGGAAATGAGCAGTTCTTC CSVAGQGGNEQFF
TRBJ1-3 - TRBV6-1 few TGTGCCAGCAGAGAACAGCTTTTCTCTGGAAACACCATATATTTT CASREQLFSGNTIYF
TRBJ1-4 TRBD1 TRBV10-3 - TGTGCCATCAGTGGGCGGACAGGGGATAATGAAAAACTGTTTTTT CAISGRTGDNEKLFF
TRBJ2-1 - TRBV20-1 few TGCAGTACCTTAGGCGGGGAATGGCTTGAGCAGTTCTTC CSTLGGEWLEQFF
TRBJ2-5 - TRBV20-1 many TGCAGTGCTAGCCAGGGCGCAGAGACCCAGTACTTC CSASQGAETQYF
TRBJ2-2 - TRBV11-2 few TGTGCCAGCAGCTTATACTCCAGCGCCAACACCGGGGAGCTGTTTTTT CASSLYSSANTGELFF
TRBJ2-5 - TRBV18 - TGTGCCAGCTCACCCAATCAAGGCCAAGAGACCCAGTACTTC CASSPNQGQETQYF
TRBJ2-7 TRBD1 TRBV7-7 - TGTGCTAGCAGCCAAGACAGGGTCAGCGAGCAGTACTTC CASSQDRVSEQYF
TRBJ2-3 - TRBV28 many TGTGCCAGCAGAGGGGGGGGTGGGGATACGCAGTATTTT CASRGGGGDTQYF
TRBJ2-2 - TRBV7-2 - TGTGCCAGCAGCTTAACGGGACCTAGTACCCGCACCGGGGAGCTGTTTTTT CASSLTGPSTRTGELFF
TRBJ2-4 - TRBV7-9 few TGTGCCAGCAGCTCCCGGGACCTAGCTAAAGACATTCAGTACTTC CASSSRDLAKDIQYF
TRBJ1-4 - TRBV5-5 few TGTGCCAGCAGCGCCTACAGGGTAGCTAATGAAAAACTGTTTTTT CASSAYRVANEKLFF
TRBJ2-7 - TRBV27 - TGTGCCAGCAGTGGCGATGGGACCTCGAGGGTCTACGAGCAGTACTTC CASSGDGTSRVYEQYF
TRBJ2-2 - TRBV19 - TGTGCCAGTAGTATGATTGTCGGGGAGCTGTTTTTT CASSMIVGELFF
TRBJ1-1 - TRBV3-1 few TGTGCCAGCAGCCAGATGCGAGACAGGGAAGCTTTCTTT CASSQMRDREAFF
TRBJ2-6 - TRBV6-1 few TGTGCCAGCAGCCCGGGGACTGGGGCCAACGTCCTGACTTTC CASSPGTGANVLTF
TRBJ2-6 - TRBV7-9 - TGTGCCAGCAGCTTAGCGGGGGGGCCTGGGGCCAACGTCCTGACTTTC CASSLAGGPGANVLTF
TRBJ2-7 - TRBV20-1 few TGCAGTGCTAGCCCATCCTCGTGGGAGCACGAGCAGTACTTC CSASPSSWEHEQYF
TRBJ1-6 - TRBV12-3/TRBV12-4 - TGTGCCAGCAGTTTTGGGTCACCCCTCCACTTT CASSFGSPLHF
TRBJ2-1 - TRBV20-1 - TGCAGTGCTAGCCATCTACAGTGGGGAGGCCAGCATGAGCAGTTCTTC CSASHLQWGGQHEQFF
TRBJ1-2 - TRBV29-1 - TGCAGCGCACCCGCAAGGACCCCCGTTGGAGGCTACACCTTC CSAPARTPVGGYTF
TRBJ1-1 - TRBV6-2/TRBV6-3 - TGTGCCAGCAGTTACCCGATGCGACAAGAAGCTTTCTTT CASSYPMRQEAFF
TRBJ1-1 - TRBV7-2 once TGTGCCAGCAGCTTAGGGACAGTTGCCACTGAAGCTTTCTTT CASSLGTVATEAFF
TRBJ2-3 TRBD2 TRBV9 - TGTGCCAGCAGCGCACATCTCCGGGGGGCAGATACGCAGTATTTT CASSAHLRGADTQYF
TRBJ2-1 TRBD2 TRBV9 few TGTGCCAGCAGCGTAGCCCTGTGGGGGGGCTCCTACAATGAGCAGTTCTTC CASSVALWGGSYNEQFF
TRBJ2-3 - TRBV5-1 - TGCGCCAGCAGCATACTAGCCGCAGATACGCAGTATTTT CASSILAADTQYF
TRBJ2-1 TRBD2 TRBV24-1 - TGTGCCACCAGTGATTTGAGAGGGGGGGGACTAGCCACCCACAATGAGCAGTTCTTC CATSDLRGGGLATHNEQFF
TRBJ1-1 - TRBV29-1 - TGCAGCGTCTCAGGCCCAGCTGAAGCTTTCTTT CSVSGPAEAFF
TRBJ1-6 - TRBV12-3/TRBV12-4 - TGTGCCAGCAGTTCCTCGGGGAGGGGACGAAATTCACCCCTCCACTTT CASSSSGRGRNSPLHF
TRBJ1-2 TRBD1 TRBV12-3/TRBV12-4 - TGTGCCAGCAGTTTAGAGTCCGGGACAGGGGGCGCGTACACCTTC CASSLESGTGGAYTF
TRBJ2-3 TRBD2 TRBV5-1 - TGCGCCAGCAGCTTGGCCGCGGCTAGCGGGGGGGATATGCAGTATTTT CASSLAAASGGDMQYF
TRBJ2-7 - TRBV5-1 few TGCGCCAGCAGCGACCCGCCGAGTTACGAGCAGTACTTC CASSDPPSYEQYF
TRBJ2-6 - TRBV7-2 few TGTGCCAGCAGCTTCGGAGACTCTGGGGCCAACGTCCTGACTTTC CASSFGDSGANVLTF
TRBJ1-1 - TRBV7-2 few TGTGCCAGCAGCTTATTAAAACTCGGCACTGAAGCTTTCTTT CASSLLKLGTEAFF
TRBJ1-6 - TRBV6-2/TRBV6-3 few TGTGCCAGCAGTTACAGGCGGTTCAGCGGTTCACCCCTCCACTTT CASSYRRFSGSPLHF
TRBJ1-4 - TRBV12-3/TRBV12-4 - TGTGCCAGCACGGGCGGAGTTAATGAAAAACTGTTTTTT CASTGGVNEKLFF
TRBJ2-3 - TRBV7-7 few TGTGCTAGCAGCTCCACCTACACAGATACGCAGTATTTT CASSSTYTDTQYF
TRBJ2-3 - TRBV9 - TGTGCCAGCAGCGTAGGAGTCGGGCGGGCGGGATATACGCAGTATTTT CASSVGVGRAGYTQYF
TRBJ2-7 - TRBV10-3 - TGTGCCATCAGTGAGGGAGGAACGGGAGTAAGATACGAGCAGTACTTC CAISEGGTGVRYEQYF
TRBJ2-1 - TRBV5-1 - TGCGCCAGCAGCTTGGATACAGGCTACAATGAGCAGTTCTTC CASSLDTGYNEQFF
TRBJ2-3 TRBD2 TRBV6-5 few TGTGCCAGCAGTTACTCCGGTAGCGGGAGGGCTAGCACAGATACGCAGTATTTT CASSYSGSGRASTDTQYF
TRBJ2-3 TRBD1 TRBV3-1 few TGTGCCAGCAGCCAGGATCCGGGACAGGGAGCTACGCAGTATTTT CASSQDPGQGATQYF
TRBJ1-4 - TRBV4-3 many TGCGCCAGCAGCCAAGATGGTGAGCACCTCGCAACTAATGAAAAACTGTTTTTT CASSQDGEHLATNEKLFF
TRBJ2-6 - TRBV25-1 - TGTGCCAGCAGTGAGGATTTGGCAGCCTCTGGGGCCAACGTCCTGACTTTC CASSEDLAASGANVLTF
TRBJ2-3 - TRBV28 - TGTGCCAGCAACGCCGACCCCTTTTGGAGGGGCACAGATACGCAGTATTTT CASNADPFWRGTDTQYF
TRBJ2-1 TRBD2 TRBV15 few TGTGCCACCAGCAGAAACAGAGCTAGCGGGATTGATGAGCAGTTCTTC CATSRNRASGIDEQFF
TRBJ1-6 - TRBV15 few TGTGCCACCAGCAGTCACAATTCACCCCTCCACTTT CATSSHNSPLHF
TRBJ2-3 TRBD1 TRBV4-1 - TGCGCCAGCAGCCAAGGCTCAGGGGGCGACGATACGCAGTATTTT CASSQGSGGDDTQYF
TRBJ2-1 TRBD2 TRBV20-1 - TGCAGTGCTAGAGATCTGGCTAGCGGAGACAATGAGCAGTTCTTC CSARDLASGDNEQFF
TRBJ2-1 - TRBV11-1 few TGTGCCAGCAGCCGCATTCCAGCCAGCTACAATGAGCAGTTCTTC CASSRIPASYNEQFF
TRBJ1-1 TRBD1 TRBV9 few TGTGCCAGCAGCGGGGGACAGGCGAACACTGAAGCTTTCTTT CASSGGQANTEAFF